These 5 T cell receptor beta chains originate from one sample sequenced in a study of T-cell reconstitution after alpha-beta-depleted transplantation in children. Unique molecular identifiers were used in preparing the TCRbeta library. A single record per CDR3 protein comes from TCRdb applying MiXCR to the PCR reads. Of about 200,000 distinct CDR3 sequences in the sample, around 5.9% were seen once. The specimen comprised PBMCs, sampled before TCRalphabeta/CD19-depleted stem cell transplant. The receptors stem from a girl under three years old with combined immunodeficiency, due to receive a stem cell transplant.

This clonotype showed up just a few times. V is TRBV7-9 and J is TRBJ2-1, with TRBD2 matching 15 bases. The CDR3 sequence is 14 residues long. V lost 10 bases to trimming and J lost 4 bases; unmatched junction nucleotides: 2. Germline-derived CDR1 and CDR2 are SEHNR and FQNEAQ (reference sequence). CDR3 protein: CATGTSGGYNEQFF. The CDR3 nucleotides are TGTGCCACCGGGACTAGCGGGGGGTACAATGAGCAGTTCTTC.

V gene TRBV25-1 combines with J gene TRBJ2-1; D remains ambiguous. CDR3 length: 16 residues. Germline-derived CDR1 and CDR2 are MGHDK and SYGVNS. Trimming stripped 0 bases from V and 0 bases from J, with 9 bases between. CDR3 protein: CASSEYRSSSYNEQFF. CDR3 DNA: TGTGCCAGCAGTGAATATCGCAGTAGCTCCTACAATGAGCAGTTCTTC.

This clonotype was recorded many times. The V call is TRBV29-1, the J call TRBJ2-3; D possibly corresponds to TRBD1 (5 bases). V lost 1 base, J lost 6 bases, and 11 bases lay in between. Germline V CDR1 and CDR2: SQVTM, ANQGSEA. The CDR3 length is 13 residues. The CDR3 DNA sequence: TGCAGCGTTGAAGTCGCAGGGCCGGATACGCAGTATTTT. This codes for CSVEVAGPDTQYF.

This clonotype was seen at least ten times. J is TRBJ2-1 and V is TRBV15; 8 bases align to TRBD2. The germline CDR1 and CDR2 sequences are LNHNV and YYDKDF (reference sequence). The CDR3 runs 16 residues. The trim removed 5 bases at V and 3 bases at J, leaving 9 bases unmatched. CDR3 loop: CATSPDGLASYNEQFF. CDR3 nucleotide sequence: TGTGCCACCAGCCCAGATGGACTAGCTAGCTACAATGAGCAGTTCTTC.

At least ten counts were recorded for this clonotype. The J gene is TRBJ2-1, the V gene TRBV6-2 or TRBV6-3, with unresolved D. The V gene's germline CDR1 is MNHEY and CDR2 SVGEGT. This CDR3 is 13 amino acids long. Trimming stripped 0 bases from V and 10 bases from J, with 10 bases between. The CDR3 region is CASSYSVAQEQFF. CDR3 bases: TGTGCCAGCAGTTACTCGGTTGCTCAAGAGCAGTTCTTC.